This T cell receptor beta chain was identified in a study of blood T cell repertoires in COVID-19. Study at large: Whether acute or convalescent, the COVID-19 samples came from the United States, Italy and Spain.

Per the original data handling: Reference gene primer amplification gave nucleated cell count estimates. The assay was immunoSEQ multiplex PCR, and TCRdb's table has in-frame clones only and misses some. From that table come the V and J calls and clone size; the DNA was used to work out D and trimming. The table shows 50,000 to 65,000 clones, with around 90% occurring only once. Germline V CDR1 and CDR2: MDHEN, SYDVKM. V was pared by 5 bases and J by 14 bases, with 10 bases of the junction left unmatched. This CDR3 has 12 residues. The receptor's source is a human donor in a cohort sampled during active COVID-19. Specimen: peripheral blood. This sequence joins TRBV28 and TRBJ2-3; 7 nucleotides match TRBD1. This chain's CDR3 is CASSLTGVGGYF. As DNA, the CDR3 is TGTGCCAGCAGTCTCACAGGGGTCGGTGGGTATTTT. The entire variable domain, with the rest obtained from reference TRBV28 and TRBJ2-3, is as follows: DVKVTQSSRYLVKRTGEKVFLECVQDMDHENMFWYRQDPGLGLRLIYFSYDVKMKEKGDIPEGYSVSREKKERFSLILESASTNQTSMYLCASSLTGVGGYFGPGTRLTVL.